This TCR beta chain was found in a study of blood T cells in healthy people across ages. General observations from the study: With age, beta diversity per million T cells declined roughly linearly, significantly by 35 to 40. When set beside aged donors, long-lived donors presented more naive CD4+ cells and higher diversity.

CDR1 is DFQATT, CDR2 SNEGSKA, per germline (reference sequence). The CDR3 is 14 residues long. Through a sample-barcoded 5' primer and a J-beta primer mix, a second PCR was run for roughly 6 to 11 cycles. MiXCR was run by TCRdb on the 5' RACE reads, yielding one entry per CDR3 protein. The table has 700,000 or so distinct CDR3 sequences, 40% to 45% seen once; the top ten hold about 32%. Notes on this clonotype: Its antigen is as yet unknown. This may stem from a read error, because a much larger clone lies one nucleotide away.

The rearrangement joins TRBV20-1 to TRBJ2-7; D perhaps matches TRBD2 (5 bases). The DNA end is more similar to TRBJ2-5, so the J call may be wrong. This TCR was recovered from a man at least 80 years old in good health. Sequencing was done on a sample of blood. CDR3 DNA sequence: TGCAGTGCTAGCCTCGAGGGCCTCCAAGAGACCCAGTACTTC. This gives the protein CSASLEGLQETQYF.